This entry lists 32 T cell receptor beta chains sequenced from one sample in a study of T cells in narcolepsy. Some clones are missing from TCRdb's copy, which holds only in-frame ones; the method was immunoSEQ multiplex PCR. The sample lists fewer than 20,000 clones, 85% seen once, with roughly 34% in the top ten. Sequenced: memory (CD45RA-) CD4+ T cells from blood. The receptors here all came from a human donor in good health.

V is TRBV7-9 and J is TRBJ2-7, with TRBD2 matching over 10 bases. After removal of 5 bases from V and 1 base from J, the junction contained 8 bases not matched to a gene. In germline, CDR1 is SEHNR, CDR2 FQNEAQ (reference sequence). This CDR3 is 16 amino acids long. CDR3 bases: TGTGCCAGCAGCATTGGACTAGCGGCCCATTCCTACGAGCAGTACTTC. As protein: CASSIGLAAHSYEQYF.

CDR3 loop: CASSLETGRAEQYF. In nucleotides, the CDR3 is TGTGCCAGCAGCTTAGAGACAGGGAGGGCCGAGCAGTACTTC. V usage is TRBV7-9 and J usage is TRBJ2-7, with D possibly being TRBD1 or TRBD2 (7 bases each). Germline lookup yields CDR1 SEHNR and CDR2 FQNEAQ (reference sequence). CDR3 length: 14 residues. V dropped 1 base and J dropped 6 bases, with 13 bases sitting between them.

The CDR3 loop reads CASSLAGSNTGELFF. The CDR3 DNA follows: TGTGCCAGCAGTTTAGCGGGGTCGAACACCGGGGAGCTGTTTTTT. V is TRBV6-6 and J is TRBJ2-2, with TRBD2 identical over 8 bases. CDR1 is MNHNY and CDR2 is SVGAGI in the germline V gene (reference sequence). V trimming: 4 bases; J trimming: 0 bases; junction bases outside the gene matches: 1. The CDR3 extends over 15 amino acids.

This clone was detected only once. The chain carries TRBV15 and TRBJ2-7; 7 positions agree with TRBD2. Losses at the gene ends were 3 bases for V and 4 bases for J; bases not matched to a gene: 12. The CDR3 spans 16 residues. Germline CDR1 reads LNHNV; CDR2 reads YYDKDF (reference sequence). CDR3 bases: TGTGCCACCAGCAGGGTTGTAGGGAGGGTCGGGTACGAGCAGTACTTC. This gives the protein CATSRVVGRVGYEQYF.

For the CDR3, the DNA is TGTGCCTGGAGCCTAGTAGAGCTAGCGAGCCTAGATTTTTACAATGAGCAGTTCTTC. Its protein product is CAWSLVELASLDFYNEQFF. The chain joins TRBV30 to TRBJ2-1; a weak D match, TRBD2 (6 bases). The V end was cut by 3 bases, the J end by 4 bases, with 28 bases between. Per the germline V gene, CDR1 is GTSNPN and CDR2 is SVGIG (reference sequence). The CDR3 covers 19 residues. Full variable domain (outside the CDR3, taken from reference TRBV30 and TRBJ2-1): SQTIHQWPATLVQPVGSPLSLECTVEGTSNPNLYWYRQAAGRGLQLLFYSVGIGQISSEVPQNLSASRPQDRQFILSSKKLLLSDSGFYLCAWSLVELASLDFYNEQFFGPGTRLTVL.

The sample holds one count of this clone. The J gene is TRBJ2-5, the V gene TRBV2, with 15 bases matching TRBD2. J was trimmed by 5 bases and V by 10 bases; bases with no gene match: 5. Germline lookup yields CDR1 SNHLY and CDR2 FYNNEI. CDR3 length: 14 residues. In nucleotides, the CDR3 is TGTGCCACCGGACTAGCGGGAGGGCCTGAGACCCAGTACTTC. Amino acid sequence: CATGLAGGPETQYF.

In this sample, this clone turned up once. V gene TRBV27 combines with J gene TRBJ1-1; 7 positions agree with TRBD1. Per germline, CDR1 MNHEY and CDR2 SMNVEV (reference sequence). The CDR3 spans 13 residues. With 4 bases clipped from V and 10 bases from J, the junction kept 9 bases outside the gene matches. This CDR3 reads CASSSNDRVLAFF. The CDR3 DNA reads TGTGCCAGCAGTTCCAATGACAGGGTCCTAGCTTTCTTT.

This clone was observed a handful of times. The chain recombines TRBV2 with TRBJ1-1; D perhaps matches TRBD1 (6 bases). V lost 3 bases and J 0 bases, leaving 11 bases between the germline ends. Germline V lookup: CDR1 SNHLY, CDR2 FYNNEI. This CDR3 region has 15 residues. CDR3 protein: CASSELQGLNTEAFF. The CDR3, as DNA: TGTGCCAGCAGTGAGCTACAGGGCCTGAACACTGAAGCTTTCTTT.

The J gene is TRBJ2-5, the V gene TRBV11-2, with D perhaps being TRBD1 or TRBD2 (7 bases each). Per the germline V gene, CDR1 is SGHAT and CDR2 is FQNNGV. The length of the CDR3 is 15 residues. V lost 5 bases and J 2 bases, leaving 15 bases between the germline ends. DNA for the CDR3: TGTGCCAGCAGCCTGACAGGGAGGGCACAAGAGACCCAGTACTTC. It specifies CASSLTGRAQETQYF.

The CDR3 spells CASTPGEKLFF. The CDR3 nucleotides are TGTGCCAGCACGCCCGGTGAAAAACTGTTTTTT. The V call is TRBV6-5, the J call TRBJ1-4; D is uncertain. V was cut by 7 bases and J by 7 bases, with 7 bases left in between. Germline-derived CDR1 and CDR2 are MNHEY and SVGAGI. CDR3 length: 11 residues.

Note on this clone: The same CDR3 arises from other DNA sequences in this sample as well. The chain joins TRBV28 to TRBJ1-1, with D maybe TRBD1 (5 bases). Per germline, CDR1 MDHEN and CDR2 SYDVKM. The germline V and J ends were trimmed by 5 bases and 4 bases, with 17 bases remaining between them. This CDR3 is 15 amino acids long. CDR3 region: CASSPTGSGLTEAFF. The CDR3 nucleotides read TGTGCCAGCAGTCCAACTGGATCGGGGCTCACTGAAGCTTTCTTT.

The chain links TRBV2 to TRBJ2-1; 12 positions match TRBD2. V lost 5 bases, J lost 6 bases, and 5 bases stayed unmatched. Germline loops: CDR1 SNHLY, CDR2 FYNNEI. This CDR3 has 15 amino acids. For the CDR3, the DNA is TGTGCCAGCAGTAGACTAGCGGGGGAGGGCAATGAGCAGTTCTTC. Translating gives CASSRLAGEGNEQFF.

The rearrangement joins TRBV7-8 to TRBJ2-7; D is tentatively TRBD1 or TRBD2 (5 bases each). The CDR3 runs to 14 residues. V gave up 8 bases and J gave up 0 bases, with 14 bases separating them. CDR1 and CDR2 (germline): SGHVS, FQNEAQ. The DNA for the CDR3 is TGTGCCAGCGGGGCCAGCGGTAGCTCCTACGAGCAGTACTTC. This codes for CASGASGSSYEQYF.

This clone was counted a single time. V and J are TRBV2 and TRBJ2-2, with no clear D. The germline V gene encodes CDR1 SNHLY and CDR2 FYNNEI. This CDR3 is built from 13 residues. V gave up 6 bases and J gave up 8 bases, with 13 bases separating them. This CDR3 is CASRPSGSGELFF. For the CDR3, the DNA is TGTGCCAGCAGGCCCTCTGGGTCGGGGGAGCTGTTTTTT.

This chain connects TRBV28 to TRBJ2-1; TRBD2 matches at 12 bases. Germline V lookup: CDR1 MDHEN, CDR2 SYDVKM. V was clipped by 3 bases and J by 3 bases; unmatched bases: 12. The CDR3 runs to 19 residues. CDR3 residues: CASSFSSSGGASGYNEQFF. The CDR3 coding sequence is TGTGCCAGCAGTTTCTCCTCTAGCGGGGGGGCTTCCGGCTACAATGAGCAGTTCTTC.

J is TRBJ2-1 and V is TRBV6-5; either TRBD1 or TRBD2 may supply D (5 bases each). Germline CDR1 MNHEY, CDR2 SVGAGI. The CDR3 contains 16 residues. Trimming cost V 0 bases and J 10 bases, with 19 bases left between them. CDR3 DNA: TGTGCCAGCAGTTACTCAACTAGGGACCTGGGGAACGAGCAGTTCTTC. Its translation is CASSYSTRDLGNEQFF.

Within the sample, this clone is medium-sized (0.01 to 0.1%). CDR3 region: CASSLTGGGPTDTQYF. The CDR3 DNA follows: TGTGCCAGCAGCCTGACAGGGGGCGGCCCCACAGATACGCAGTATTTT. V usage is TRBV5-4 and J usage is TRBJ2-3, with 10 bases lining up with TRBD1. V dropped 4 bases and J dropped 2; count of bases not matched to a gene: 7. Germline lookup yields CDR1 SGHNT and CDR2 YYREEE (reference sequence). CDR3 length: 16 residues.

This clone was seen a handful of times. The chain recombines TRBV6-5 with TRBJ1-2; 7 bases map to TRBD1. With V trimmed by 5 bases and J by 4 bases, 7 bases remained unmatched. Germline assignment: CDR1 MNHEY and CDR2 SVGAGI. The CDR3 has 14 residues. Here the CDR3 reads CASSEGTARYGYTF. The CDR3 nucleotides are TGTGCCAGCAGTGAAGGGACAGCCCGCTATGGCTACACCTTC.

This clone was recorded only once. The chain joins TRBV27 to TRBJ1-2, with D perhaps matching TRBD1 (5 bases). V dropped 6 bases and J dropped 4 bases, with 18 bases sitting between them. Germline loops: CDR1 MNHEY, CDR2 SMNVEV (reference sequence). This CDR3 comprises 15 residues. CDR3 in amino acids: CASSLSVQGFYGYTF. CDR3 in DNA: TGTGCCAGCAGCCTATCTGTTCAGGGCTTCTATGGCTACACCTTC.

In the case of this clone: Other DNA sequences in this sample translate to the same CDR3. CDR3 loop: CASSSRGPGSYEQYF. In DNA form, the CDR3 reads TGTGCCAGCAGCTCTAGGGGTCCAGGCTCCTACGAGCAGTACTTC. The V gene is TRBV5-4, the J gene TRBJ2-7, with D perhaps TRBD1 (5 bases). Germline V CDR1 and CDR2: SGHNT, YYREEE (reference sequence). The V end lost 3 bases, the J end lost 0 bases, and 13 bases lay between the germline ends. The CDR3 covers 15 residues.

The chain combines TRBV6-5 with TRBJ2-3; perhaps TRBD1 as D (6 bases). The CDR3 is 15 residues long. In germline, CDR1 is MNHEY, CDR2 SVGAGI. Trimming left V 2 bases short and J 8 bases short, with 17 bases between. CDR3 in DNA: TGTGCCAGCAGTTACAGGATTCTGGGGGCAGGTACGCAGTATTTT. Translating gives CASSYRILGAGTQYF.

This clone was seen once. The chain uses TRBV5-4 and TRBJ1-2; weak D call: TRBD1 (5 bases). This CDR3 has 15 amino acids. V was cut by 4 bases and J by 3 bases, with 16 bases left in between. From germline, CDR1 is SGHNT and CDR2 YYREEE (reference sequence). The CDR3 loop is CASSQDSASDYGYTF. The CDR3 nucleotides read TGTGCCAGCAGCCAAGACAGCGCTTCTGACTATGGCTACACCTTC.

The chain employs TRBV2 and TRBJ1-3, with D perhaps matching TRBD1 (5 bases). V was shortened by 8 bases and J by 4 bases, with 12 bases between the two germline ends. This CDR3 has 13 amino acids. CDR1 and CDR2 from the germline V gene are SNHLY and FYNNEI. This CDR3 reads CASEGLGGNTIYF. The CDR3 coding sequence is TGTGCCAGCGAGGGGTTGGGCGGAAACACCATATATTTT.

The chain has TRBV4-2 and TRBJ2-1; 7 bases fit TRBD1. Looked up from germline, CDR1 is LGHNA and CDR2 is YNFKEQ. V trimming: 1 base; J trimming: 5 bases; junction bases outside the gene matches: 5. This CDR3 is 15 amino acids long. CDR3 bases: TGTGCCAGCAGCCAAGTACGACAGGGTAACAATGAGCAGTTCTTC. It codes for CASSQVRQGNNEQFF.

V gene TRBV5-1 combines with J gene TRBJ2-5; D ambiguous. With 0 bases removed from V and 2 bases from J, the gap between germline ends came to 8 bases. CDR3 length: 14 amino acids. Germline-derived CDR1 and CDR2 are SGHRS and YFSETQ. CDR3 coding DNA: TGCGCCAGCAGCTTGGCCGACGGACAAGAGACCCAGTACTTC. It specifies CASSLADGQETQYF.

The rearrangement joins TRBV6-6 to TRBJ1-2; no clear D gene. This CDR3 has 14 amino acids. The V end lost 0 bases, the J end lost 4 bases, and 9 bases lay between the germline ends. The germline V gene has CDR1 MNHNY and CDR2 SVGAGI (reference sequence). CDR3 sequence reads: CASSYSSRRYGYTF. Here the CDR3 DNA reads TGTGCCAGCAGTTACTCCTCCAGGCGCTATGGCTACACCTTC.

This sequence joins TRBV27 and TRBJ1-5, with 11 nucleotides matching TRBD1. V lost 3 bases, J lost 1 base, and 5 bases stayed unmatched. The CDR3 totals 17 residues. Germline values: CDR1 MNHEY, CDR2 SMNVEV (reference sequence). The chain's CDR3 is CASSFFGTGGSNQPQHF. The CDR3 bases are TGTGCCAGCAGTTTTTTCGGGACAGGGGGGAGCAATCAGCCCCAGCATTTT.

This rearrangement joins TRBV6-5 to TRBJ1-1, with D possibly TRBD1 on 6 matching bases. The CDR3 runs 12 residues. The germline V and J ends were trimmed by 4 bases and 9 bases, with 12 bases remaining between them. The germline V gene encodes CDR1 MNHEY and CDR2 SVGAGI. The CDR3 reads CASSSQTGQAFF. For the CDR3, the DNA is TGTGCCAGCAGTTCACAGACAGGCCAAGCTTTCTTT.

The CDR3 sequence: CASSQRDRTYQAKNIQYF. In nucleotides, the CDR3 is TGCGCCAGCAGCCAAAGGGATCGGACTTACCAGGCCAAAAACATTCAGTACTTC. This chain links TRBV4-1 with TRBJ2-4; D perhaps matches TRBD2 (5 bases). The V end was cut by 2 bases, the J end by 1 base, with 18 bases between. Germline V CDR1 and CDR2: MGHRA, YSYEKL. CDR3 length: 18 amino acids.

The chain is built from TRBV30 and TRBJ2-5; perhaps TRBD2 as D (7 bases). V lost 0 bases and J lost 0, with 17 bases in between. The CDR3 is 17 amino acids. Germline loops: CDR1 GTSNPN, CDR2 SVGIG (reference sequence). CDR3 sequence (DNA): TGTGCCTGGAGTGTAATGCGGCGGGGGCAATACCAAGAGACCCAGTACTTC. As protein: CAWSVMRRGQYQETQYF.

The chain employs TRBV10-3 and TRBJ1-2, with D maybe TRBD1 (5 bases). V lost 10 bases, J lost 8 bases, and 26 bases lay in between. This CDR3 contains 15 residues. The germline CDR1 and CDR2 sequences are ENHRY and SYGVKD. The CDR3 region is CATSSTRWGVEGYTF. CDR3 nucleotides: TGTGCCACCTCCTCCACCCGTTGGGGGGTGGAGGGCTACACCTTC.

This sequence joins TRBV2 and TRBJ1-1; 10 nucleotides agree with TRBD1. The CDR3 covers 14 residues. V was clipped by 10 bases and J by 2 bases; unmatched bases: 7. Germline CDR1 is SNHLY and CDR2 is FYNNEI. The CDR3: CATHRDRGNTEAFF. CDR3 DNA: TGTGCCACTCACCGGGACAGGGGAAACACTGAAGCTTTCTTT.